Each of the 24 T cell receptor beta chains below was sequenced from the same sample in a study of blood T cell repertoires in COVID-19. Sequenced by immunoSEQ multiplex PCR; TCRdb stores in-frame clones only, minus some. The sample contains 150,000 to 200,000 clones, 81% of which appear only once. The sample consisted of peripheral blood. The receptors stem from a woman over 75 with COVID-19, enrolled during active disease.

The chain employs TRBV21-1 and TRBJ1-5; the table's D call, TRBD1, has no DNA check behind it. TRBV21-1 represents a pseudogene. The CDR3 sequence is 16 residues long. CDR3 residues: CASRGRGGCVNQPQHF. In DNA, the CDR3 is TGTGCCAGCAGAGGTAGAGGGGGATGCGTCAATCAGCCCCAGCATTTT.

This clone was recorded only once. V usage is TRBV11-2 and J usage is TRBJ2-7; TRBD2 might be the D (5 bases). Between the trimmed V and J ends, which lost 5 bases and 1 base, there was a span of 12 bases. The CDR3 spans 14 residues. The germline V gene has CDR1 SGHAT and CDR2 FQNNGV. In DNA, the CDR3 is TGTGCCAGCAGCCCCGGACTGATTTCCTACGAGCAGTACTTC. Translating it yields CASSPGLISYEQYF.

This clone has ten or more counts. The chain employs TRBV4-2 and TRBJ2-1; 9 bases are a match to TRBD2. The ends lost 1 base at V and 4 bases at J; junction bases unmatched: 2. This CDR3 is built from 15 residues. Germline V gene data show CDR1 as LGHNA and CDR2 as YNFKEQ. CDR3 region: CASSQVLAGYNEQFF. CDR3 DNA sequence: TGTGCCAGCAGCCAAGTACTAGCGGGTTACAATGAGCAGTTCTTC.

The V gene is TRBV5-1, the J gene TRBJ2-7; no firm D call. CDR3 length: 13 residues. Germline loops: CDR1 SGHRS, CDR2 YFSETQ. V gave up 2 bases and J gave up 5 bases, with 11 bases separating them. CDR3 residues: CASSFRSENEQYF. As DNA, the CDR3 is TGCGCCAGCAGCTTTCGCTCCGAGAACGAGCAGTACTTC.

This rearrangement joins TRBV20-1 to TRBJ1-3, with D perhaps matching TRBD1 (5 bases). CDR3 length: 15 amino acids. Deletions cut 3 bases from V and 0 bases from J, with 12 bases between. The V gene's germline CDR1 is DFQATT and CDR2 SNEGSKA (reference sequence). The CDR3 sequence is CSASTDSHSGNTIYF. DNA for the CDR3: TGCAGTGCTAGTACCGACAGTCACTCTGGAAACACCATATATTTT.

V is TRBV19 and J is TRBJ2-1; 7 bases match TRBD2. V was pared by 1 base and J by 9 bases, with 12 bases of the junction left unmatched. This CDR3 comprises 16 residues. The V gene's germline CDR1 is LNHDA and CDR2 SQIVND (reference sequence). CDR3 loop: CASSIGGWTRFGEQFF. Here the CDR3 DNA reads TGTGCCAGTAGTATAGGGGGTTGGACTAGATTCGGTGAGCAGTTCTTC.

The rearrangement joins TRBV6-5 to TRBJ2-7; 7 nucleotides match TRBD2. The V and J ends lost 2 bases and 12 bases, in that order; junction bases with no gene match: 10. This CDR3 spans 13 amino acids. Germline lookup yields CDR1 MNHEY and CDR2 SVGAGI. CDR3 in DNA: TGTGCCAGCAGTTACGGAAAGGCGACTAGCCTGTACTTC. Protein sequence: CASSYGKATSLYF.

The rearrangement joins TRBV2 to TRBJ2-7, with a weak D call TRBD2 (7 bases). Germline CDR1 is SNHLY and CDR2 is FYNNEI. CDR3 length equals 14 residues. Trimming removed 4 bases from V and 5 bases from J, with 15 bases in between. The CDR3 protein is CASSVGGALNEQYF. The CDR3 nucleotides read TGTGCCAGCAGTGTAGGGGGGGCGTTGAACGAGCAGTACTTC.

This chain connects TRBV27 to TRBJ1-2, with 7 positions matching TRBD1. The J segment lost 4 bases and the V segment lost 6 bases, leaving 2 bases of the junction unmatched. CDR3 length: 12 amino acids. The germline V gene encodes CDR1 MNHEY and CDR2 SMNVEV (reference sequence). CDR3 nucleotides: TGTGCCAGCAGAGGGACAGCCTATGGCTACACCTTC. This sequence encodes CASRGTAYGYTF.

The chain uses TRBV7-6 and TRBJ2-5, with a tentative D call TRBD1 (8 bases). The ends were cut back, 5 bases at V and 4 bases at J, with 14 bases in the middle. CDR3 size: 14 residues. Germline CDR1 SGHVS, CDR2 FNYEAQ. The CDR3 DNA reads as TGTGCCAGCAGCGACACAGGGGGGGGAGAGACCCAGTACTTC. Its protein is CASSDTGGGETQYF.

This clone was counted only a few times. This chain joins TRBV18 and TRBJ1-4, with no clear D. The CDR3 consists of 13 residues. Between the trimmed V and J ends, which lost 2 bases and 4 bases, there was a span of 5 bases. Germline lookup yields CDR1 KGHSH and CDR2 LQKENI. The CDR3 nucleotides are TGTGCCAGCTCACCAGAGCTTAATGAAAAACTGTTTTTT. Translated, it gives CASSPELNEKLFF.

The chain couples TRBV9 to TRBJ2-7; unclear D gene. With 0 bases removed from V and 2 bases from J, the gap between germline ends came to 12 bases. Looked up from germline, CDR1 is SGDLS and CDR2 is YYNGEE. The CDR3 spans 15 residues. The CDR3: CASSVAPVQAYEQYF. Here the CDR3 DNA reads TGTGCCAGCAGCGTAGCCCCAGTCCAAGCCTACGAGCAGTACTTC.

The table lists this clone with a few counts. V gene TRBV27 combines with J gene TRBJ1-1; D unclear. CDR1 MNHEY and CDR2 SMNVEV come from the germline V gene (reference sequence). With 2 bases removed from V and 1 base from J, the gap between germline ends came to 14 bases. The CDR3 runs to 16 residues. The DNA for the CDR3 is TGTGCCAGCAGTTTAGCTCTATCCTTCGCGAACACTGAAGCTTTCTTT. Translated: CASSLALSFANTEAFF.

The chain couples TRBV19 to TRBJ1-4; D perhaps matches TRBD1 (5 bases). Between the trimmed V and J ends, which lost 1 base and 5 bases, there was a span of 11 bases. This CDR3 region has 15 residues. Germline V gene sequence: CDR1 LNHDA, CDR2 SQIVND (reference sequence). The CDR3 loop is CASSIGRASNEKLFF. The CDR3 nucleotides read TGTGCCAGTAGTATAGGCAGGGCCTCAAATGAAAAACTGTTTTTT.

The chain couples TRBV7-8 to TRBJ1-5; D is uncertain. Germline CDR1 and CDR2: SGHVS and FQNEAQ. The CDR3 extends over 14 amino acids. The ends were cut back, 5 bases at V and 3 bases at J, with 11 bases in the middle. CDR3 DNA sequence: TGTGCCAGCAGCCCTCCGGTCAACAATCAGCCCCAGCATTTT. This sequence encodes CASSPPVNNQPQHF.

The gene calls are TRBV27 and TRBJ2-5; D is ambiguous. Germline CDR1 and CDR2: MNHEY and SMNVEV (reference sequence). This CDR3 is 14 amino acids long. V lost 2 bases and J 1 base, leaving 8 bases between the germline ends. The CDR3 region is CASSLDAGQETQYF. In DNA, the CDR3 is TGTGCCAGCAGTTTAGATGCAGGCCAAGAGACCCAGTACTTC.

This chain links TRBV7-9 with TRBJ2-1, with D perhaps matching TRBD2 (5 bases). V dropped 6 bases and J dropped 0 bases, with 18 bases sitting between them. CDR3 size: 17 residues. Germline V gene lookup returns CDR1 SEHNR and CDR2 FQNEAQ (reference sequence). This chain's CDR3 is CASRYYTGVSSYNEQFF. The CDR3, as DNA: TGTGCCAGCAGATATTATACCGGGGTTAGCTCCTACAATGAGCAGTTCTTC.

The chain links TRBV28 to TRBJ2-5; 7 nucleotides match TRBD1. The CDR3 covers 12 residues. J gave up 5 bases and V 6 bases, and 3 bases lay outside the gene matches. From germline, CDR1 is MDHEN and CDR2 SYDVKM. The CDR3 region is CASRRGRETQYF. The CDR3 coding sequence is TGTGCCAGCAGGAGGGGGCGGGAGACCCAGTACTTC.

The chain carries TRBV19 and TRBJ2-7; D call uncertain. V shed 0 bases and J shed 3 bases, with 3 bases lying between them. The CDR3 covers 12 residues. Germline CDR1 reads LNHDA; CDR2 reads SQIVND (reference sequence). The DNA for the CDR3 is TGTGCCAGTAGTATAGACCGCTACGAGCAGTACTTC. Translating it yields CASSIDRYEQYF.

In its sample, this clone was seen a few times. The chain links TRBV25-1 to TRBJ2-7; 10 bases line up with TRBD2. The CDR3 spans 16 residues. Unmatched junction bases numbered 5, after V lost 3 bases and J lost 0 bases. Germline CDR1 MGHDK, CDR2 SYGVNS. The CDR3 region is CASSDTSGDSSYEQYF. CDR3 sequence (DNA): TGTGCCAGCAGTGATACTAGCGGGGATAGCTCCTACGAGCAGTACTTC.

This clone turned up a few times. A read error may produce the germline difference seen at one junction end. The chain uses TRBV6-6 and TRBJ2-7, with TRBD1 matching 8 bases. CDR3 length: 12 residues. CDR1 and CDR2 (germline): MNHNY, SVGAGI (reference sequence). CDR3 loop: CASSYTRGQADF. The CDR3, as DNA: TGTGCCAGCAGTTACACGCGGGGACAGGCGGACTTC.

The rearrangement links TRBV7-2 to TRBJ1-2, with D perhaps matching TRBD1 (6 bases). The germline V gene encodes CDR1 SGHTA and CDR2 FQGNSA. CDR3 size: 15 residues. Trimming took 5 bases from V and 5 from J, leaving 18 bases between them. The CDR3 DNA reads as TGTGCCAGCAGCCCGACAGGTCGCTCGACATATGGCTACACCTTC. This gives the protein CASSPTGRSTYGYTF. Based on the CDR3 plus reference TRBV7-2 and TRBJ1-2, the full variable domain is GAGVSQSPSNKVTEKGKDVELRCDPISGHTALYWYRQSLGQGLEFLIYFQGNSAPDKSGLPSDRFSAERTGGSVSTLTIQRTQQEDSAVYLCASSPTGRSTYGYTFGSGTRLTVV.

The chain recombines TRBV6-6 with TRBJ2-7, with 8 bases identical to TRBD1. Losses at the gene ends were 5 bases for V and 2 bases for J; bases not matched to a gene: 8. CDR1 MNHNY and CDR2 SVGAGI come from the germline V gene (reference sequence). The CDR3 consists of 15 residues. CDR3 in amino acids: CASSPRQGAAYEQYF. The CDR3 region has the DNA TGTGCCAGCAGTCCCCGGCAGGGGGCGGCCTACGAGCAGTACTTC.

The chain is built from TRBV19 and TRBJ2-3; D not resolved. Trimming removed 3 bases at V and 1 base at J, with 14 bases between. CDR1 and CDR2 (germline): LNHDA, SQIVND (reference sequence). CDR3 size: 16 residues. DNA of the CDR3: TGTGCCAGTAGTATTTTCTTCCAGCGCGGCACAGATACGCAGTATTTT. It specifies CASSIFFQRGTDTQYF.